The 25 T cell receptor beta chains below all came from one sample that was sequenced in a study of blood T cell repertoires in COVID-19. Data came from immunoSEQ multiplex PCR; TCRdb stores just in-frame clones and leaves some out. Counted here are roughly 15,000 clones, over 80% occurring once; the ten biggest clones make up about 8%. Specimen: peripheral blood. The receptors derive from a human donor with active COVID-19. The donor label of this sample is uncertain.

The J gene is TRBJ1-6, the V gene TRBV6-5; the match to TRBD1 covers 10 bases. The CDR3 contains 15 residues. Germline V CDR1 and CDR2: MNHEY, SVGAGI. V gave up 7 bases and J gave up 13 bases; unmatched junction bases: 13. The CDR3 sequence is CASKSDGQGVTPLHF. The CDR3 DNA reads TGTGCCAGCAAGTCAGACGGACAGGGGGTAACTCCCCTCCACTTT.

The chain uses TRBV10-1 and TRBJ2-1, with 9 bases matching TRBD2. V shed 4 bases and J 4 bases; nucleotides not matched to a gene: 5. The CDR3 is made up of 15 amino acids. Germline V gives CDR1 WNHNN, CDR2 SYGVQD (reference sequence). CDR3 nucleotides: TGCGCCAGCAGTGGCAATAGCGGGGGTTACAATGAGCAGTTCTTC. This gives the protein CASSGNSGGYNEQFF.

The chain employs TRBV4-1 and TRBJ1-3, with D maybe TRBD1 (5 bases). This CDR3 region has 17 residues. Deletions cut 0 bases from V and 0 bases from J, with 12 bases between. Germline lookup yields CDR1 MGHRA and CDR2 YSYEKL. This CDR3 is CASSQDRGESSGNTIYF. The CDR3 DNA reads as TGCGCCAGCAGCCAAGACCGGGGGGAGAGCTCTGGAAACACCATATATTTT.

The chain employs TRBV2 and TRBJ2-5; 8 positions agree with TRBD2. This CDR3 has 15 amino acids. The V and J ends lost 6 bases and 2 bases, in that order; junction bases with no gene match: 8. CDR1 and CDR2 (germline): SNHLY, FYNNEI. Written as DNA, the CDR3 is TGTGCCAGCAGCCCCAGCGGGGGACCTCAAGAGACCCAGTACTTC. Translation gives CASSPSGGPQETQYF.

The chain employs TRBV28 and TRBJ1-1; D not resolved. Trimming left V 6 bases short and J 6 bases short, with 11 bases between. CDR1 is MDHEN and CDR2 is SYDVKM in the germline V gene. CDR3 length equals 12 residues. For the CDR3, the DNA is TGTGCCAGCAGAACTCCCATCGCTGAAGCTTTCTTT. Translating gives CASRTPIAEAFF.

V and J are TRBV19 and TRBJ1-1, with 8 bases that match TRBD1. With V trimmed by 5 bases and J by 4 bases, 3 bases remained unmatched. Germline CDR1 and CDR2: LNHDA and SQIVND (reference sequence). The CDR3 runs 13 residues. The CDR3 coding sequence is TGTGCCAGTAGTGTCACAGGGGGCACTGAAGCTTTCTTT. This translates into CASSVTGGTEAFF.

V gene TRBV2 combines with J gene TRBJ2-1; 10 positions match TRBD2. Germline CDR1 reads SNHLY; CDR2 reads FYNNEI. Trimming at V came to 6 bases and at J to 6 bases, leaving 11 bases not matched to a gene. The CDR3 contains 16 residues. CDR3 loop: CASRPRASGGFNEQFF. CDR3 DNA sequence: TGTGCCAGCAGACCACGGGCTAGCGGGGGCTTCAATGAGCAGTTCTTC.

This CDR3 is CASSPTSGGADEQYF. The DNA for the CDR3 is TGTGCCAGCTCACCTACTAGCGGGGGAGCTGACGAGCAGTACTTC. The V call is TRBV18, the J call TRBJ2-7; 11 positions match TRBD2. Germline CDR1 reads KGHSH; CDR2 reads LQKENI. With V trimmed by 3 bases and J by 5 bases, 6 bases remained unmatched. This CDR3 has 15 residues.

J is TRBJ1-1 and V is TRBV5-1; perhaps TRBD1 as D (6 bases). Germline V gene lookup returns CDR1 SGHRS and CDR2 YFSETQ. The CDR3 has 13 residues. The V and J ends lost 5 bases and 1 base respectively, with 9 bases between them. The CDR3 coding sequence is TGCGCCAGCAGTGTACAGGGGAACACTGAAGCTTTCTTT. It is translated as CASSVQGNTEAFF.

The rearrangement uses TRBV11-2 and TRBJ2-5, with D possibly TRBD1 on 5 matching bases. Germline CDR1 and CDR2: SGHAT and FQNNGV. The CDR3 consists of 16 residues. Trimming left V 3 bases short and J 2 bases short, with 16 bases between. CDR3: CASSFMPLRTQETQYF. CDR3 DNA sequence: TGTGCCAGCAGCTTTATGCCGTTAAGGACACAAGAGACCCAGTACTTC.

The chain has TRBV5-4 and TRBJ2-5; TRBD1 might be the D (6 bases). V lost 4 bases and J 5 bases, leaving 18 bases between the germline ends. Germline CDR1 reads SGHNT; CDR2 reads YYREEE (reference sequence). CDR3 size: 15 residues. CDR3 in DNA: TGTGCCAGCAGCCCGGGACGCCCGAGGGGGGAGACCCAGTACTTC. It is translated as CASSPGRPRGETQYF.

This chain connects TRBV19 to TRBJ1-5; the match to TRBD1 covers 11 bases. V dropped 7 bases and J dropped 6; count of bases not matched to a gene: 20. Germline V CDR1 and CDR2: LNHDA, SQIVND (reference sequence). This CDR3 comprises 19 residues. This CDR3 reads CASTPVRTGGNSRFQPQHF. For the CDR3, the DNA is TGTGCCAGTACCCCAGTCAGGACAGGGGGCAACTCTAGGTTTCAGCCCCAGCATTTT.

V usage is TRBV5-1 and J usage is TRBJ1-4; the D is unclear. The length of the CDR3 is 15 residues. Trimming cost V 7 bases and J 3 bases, with 16 bases left between them. Germline V gives CDR1 SGHRS, CDR2 YFSETQ. The CDR3 loop is CASQNSGAPNEKLFF. CDR3 coding DNA: TGCGCCAGCCAGAACAGCGGTGCTCCTAATGAAAAACTGTTTTTT.

This chain links TRBV2 with TRBJ2-1, with 9 bases aligning to TRBD2. Germline V gives CDR1 SNHLY, CDR2 FYNNEI. V lost 10 bases, J lost 7 bases, and 8 bases stayed unmatched. This CDR3 has 13 amino acids. The CDR3 nucleotides read TGTGCCAACGCGGGAGGGTTAGGAAATGAGCAGTTCTTC. Protein: CANAGGLGNEQFF.

V usage is TRBV6-2 or TRBV6-3 and J usage is TRBJ2-5; 8 bases fit TRBD1. This CDR3 comprises 18 residues. The J segment lost 0 bases and the V segment lost 0 bases, leaving 9 bases of the junction unmatched. Germline V gene lookup returns CDR1 MNHEY and CDR2 SVGEGT. The CDR3 sequence: CASSYSDRVGGYQETQYF. The CDR3 DNA reads TGTGCCAGCAGTTACTCGGACAGGGTGGGGGGTTACCAAGAGACCCAGTACTTC.

This chain connects TRBV7-8 to TRBJ2-5; the D is unclear. Trimming shortened V by 5 bases and J by 4 bases, and 8 bases separated the two germline ends. Germline CDR1 reads SGHVS; CDR2 reads FQNEAQ. The CDR3 totals 12 residues. CDR3 sequence (DNA): TGTGCCAGCAGCGTAAATAGAGAGACCCAGTACTTC. It specifies CASSVNRETQYF.

The chain combines TRBV9 with TRBJ2-7, with D possibly matching TRBD2 (6 bases). Germline V gives CDR1 SGDLS, CDR2 YYNGEE. CDR3 size: 13 residues. V was cut by 0 bases and J by 4 bases, with 8 bases left in between. This CDR3 reads CASSVVGGYEQYF. The CDR3 nucleotides are TGTGCCAGCAGCGTAGTTGGGGGGTACGAGCAGTACTTC.

The chain couples TRBV2 to TRBJ2-1, with TRBD1 as a possible D gene (6 bases). The CDR3 totals 20 residues. Trimming stripped 3 bases from V and 0 bases from J, with 24 bases between. The germline CDR1 and CDR2 sequences are SNHLY and FYNNEI. Written as DNA, the CDR3 is TGTGCCAGCAGTGACCCTTTAGCTGAGTTCGGACAGAGCTCCTACAATGAGCAGTTCTTC. It translates to CASSDPLAEFGQSSYNEQFF.

This clone occurred a few times. The chain employs TRBV18 and TRBJ1-5; no definite D call. This CDR3 comprises 13 residues. Germline lookup yields CDR1 KGHSH and CDR2 LQKENI. V was clipped by 3 bases and J by 2 bases, with 5 bases between them. The CDR3 loop reads CASSPGGNQPQHF. The CDR3, as DNA: TGTGCCAGCTCACCCGGGGGCAATCAGCCCCAGCATTTT.

This chain links TRBV5-1 with TRBJ2-3; D is perhaps TRBD2 (6 bases). The V end lost 2 bases, the J end lost 0 bases, and 13 bases lay between the germline ends. This CDR3 is built from 16 residues. CDR1 and CDR2 from the germline V gene are SGHRS and YFSETQ. Written as DNA, the CDR3 is TGCGCCAGCAGCTTCCCAGCGGGCGCTAGCACAGATACGCAGTATTTT. It translates to CASSFPAGASTDTQYF.

V and J are TRBV5-1 and TRBJ2-7; a possible D gene is TRBD2 (5 bases). The CDR3 loop spans 12 amino acids. The germline gives CDR1 SGHRS, CDR2 YFSETQ. V lost 2 bases, J lost 7 bases, and 10 bases lay in between. The CDR3 here is CASSFEGSEQYF. The CDR3 DNA reads TGCGCCAGCAGCTTCGAGGGCTCAGAGCAGTACTTC.

This clone was found once. The J gene is TRBJ1-1, the V gene TRBV4-1; 9 bases map to TRBD1. This CDR3 comprises 15 residues. Per germline, CDR1 MGHRA and CDR2 YSYEKL. V lost 6 bases and J lost 2; bases outside the gene matches: 7. CDR3 in DNA: TGCGCCAGCAGTAACAGGGGGCTCATCAACACTGAAGCTTTCTTT. This translates into CASSNRGLINTEAFF.

This chain connects TRBV5-1 to TRBJ2-3; 7 bases map to TRBD1. V shed 0 bases and J 0 bases; nucleotides not matched to a gene: 13. The CDR3 is 19 residues long. Germline V gene lookup returns CDR1 SGHRS and CDR2 YFSETQ. The chain's CDR3 is CASSLGGGQRALSTDTQYF. CDR3 nucleotides: TGCGCCAGCAGCTTGGGAGGGGGACAGAGGGCGCTTAGCACAGATACGCAGTATTTT.

This clone appeared a few times. This chain links TRBV6-5 with TRBJ1-3; TRBD1 is a possible D gene (6 bases). V gave up 9 bases and J gave up 2 bases, with 11 bases separating them. Germline assignment: CDR1 MNHEY and CDR2 SVGAGI. The CDR3 has 13 amino acids. The CDR3 reads CASARQAGNTIYF. The CDR3 DNA reads TGTGCCAGTGCTCGACAGGCTGGAAACACCATATATTTT.

This rearrangement joins TRBV3-1 (or the pseudogene TRBV3-2) to TRBJ2-7; D might be TRBD2 (5 bases). V shed 4 bases and J shed 5 bases, with 15 bases lying between them. Germline-derived CDR1 and CDR2 are LGHDT and YNNKEL (reference sequence). The CDR3 consists of 14 residues. Written as DNA, the CDR3 is TGTGCCAGCAGCCTCCTCGGAGGTCGCGACGAGCAGTACTTC. Its translation is CASSLLGGRDEQYF.